This T cell receptor (beta chain) was captured by sequencing in a study of blood T cell repertoires in COVID-19. Whole-study context: Samples representing acute and convalescent COVID-19 were sourced from the United States, Italy and Spain. From T cells, B-cell-depleted T cells, or PBMCs came the material, which was cDNA or gDNA.

Sequenced by immunoSEQ multiplex PCR; TCRdb stores in-frame clones only, minus some. This table has around 190,000 clones, less than 85% appearing once. The ends lost 5 bases at V and 4 bases at J; junction bases unmatched: 3. The CDR3 is 14 residues long. Per the germline V gene, CDR1 is KGHSH and CDR2 is LQKENI. The chain employs TRBV18 and TRBJ1-5, with TRBD1 identical over 9 bases. Sequenced: peripheral blood. This TCR came from a woman aged 45-65 years with acute or convalescent COVID-19. CDR3 residues: CASSTGTGNQPQHF. CDR3 in DNA: TGTGCCAGCTCAACCGGGACAGGGAATCAGCCCCAGCATTTT.